These 31 T cell receptor beta chains were sequenced from one sample in a study of CD8 T cells in ankylosing spondylitis. Each CDR3 protein is one row after TCRdb ran MiXCR on the 5' RACE reads. The table includes roughly 130,000 distinct CDR3 sequences, over 6.5% detected once. Sequencing used blood, either unsorted or a sorted T cell fraction (not recorded which). The receptors here all came from a male donor with ankylosing spondylitis or in good health (not recorded which).

In its sample, this clonotype was seen many times. The chain links TRBV20-1 to TRBJ2-7; D remains unclear. The germline V gene has CDR1 DFQATT and CDR2 SNEGSKA (reference sequence). Trimming took 3 bases from V and 4 from J, leaving 16 bases between them. This CDR3 contains 14 residues. As DNA, the CDR3 is TGCAGTGCTAGCCGACCGATACTACCATACGAGCAGTACTTC. It specifies CSASRPILPYEQYF.

This clonotype was counted at least ten times. This sequence joins TRBV5-1 and TRBJ2-3; 8 bases are a match to TRBD2. Per the germline V gene, CDR1 is SGHRS and CDR2 is YFSETQ. The CDR3 is 15 residues long. Unmatched junction bases numbered 7, after V lost 5 bases and J lost 2 bases. The CDR3 sequence is CASREGAGVTDTQYF. CDR3 DNA: TGCGCCAGCAGAGAGGGAGCGGGAGTCACAGATACGCAGTATTTT.

This clonotype was counted many times. The genes are TRBV20-1 and TRBJ2-3; possibly TRBD1 for D (5 bases). CDR1 is DFQATT, CDR2 SNEGSKA, per germline (reference sequence). The CDR3 spans 14 residues. Between the trimmed V and J ends, which lost 2 bases and 0 bases, there was a span of 9 bases. CDR3 loop: CSARPRTSTDTQYF. The DNA of the CDR3 is TGCAGTGCTAGACCGAGGACAAGCACAGATACGCAGTATTTT.

This clonotype was detected ten times or more. The chain recombines TRBV5-1 with TRBJ2-1, with 11 positions matching TRBD2. The trim removed 3 bases at V and 4 bases at J, leaving 12 bases unmatched. The CDR3 has 18 residues. Germline V gene data show CDR1 as SGHRS and CDR2 as YFSETQ. The CDR3 sequence: CASSSLAGALFTYNEQFF. The CDR3 DNA reads as TGCGCCAGCAGCTCACTAGCGGGAGCCCTGTTCACATACAATGAGCAGTTCTTC.

There are many counts of this clonotype. The chain is built from TRBV6-1 and TRBJ1-2; 7 nucleotides line up with TRBD1. Germline CDR1 is MNHNS and CDR2 is SASEGT. The trim removed 6 bases at V and 4 bases at J, leaving 11 bases unmatched. This CDR3 has 15 amino acids. Here the CDR3 DNA reads TGTGCCAGCAGCAGATTTCAGGGACAGTTCTATGGCTACACCTTC. It specifies CASSRFQGQFYGYTF.

V and J are TRBV9 and TRBJ2-1, with D perhaps TRBD2 (7 bases). V lost 0 bases to trimming and J lost 3 bases, with 10 bases between them. The CDR3 runs 15 residues. Germline-derived CDR1 and CDR2 are SGDLS and YYNGEE. CDR3 in DNA: TGTGCCAGCAGCGTAGCGGGGGGCATCTACAATGAGCAGTTCTTC. Residues: CASSVAGGIYNEQFF.

This clonotype has ten or more counts. The genes are TRBV11-1 and TRBJ2-1, with 10 positions matching TRBD2. The CDR3 is 19 residues long. With V trimmed by 1 base and J by 3 bases, 12 bases remained unmatched. Germline-derived CDR1 and CDR2 are SGHAT and FQDESV (reference sequence). The CDR3 is CASSLVGALAGVFYNEQFF. The CDR3 DNA is TGTGCCAGCAGCTTAGTCGGGGCGCTAGCGGGAGTTTTCTACAATGAGCAGTTCTTC.

This clonotype has ten or more counts. This chain joins TRBV7-9 and TRBJ2-1, with 9 bases matching TRBD2. CDR1 and CDR2 from the germline V gene are SEHNR and FQNEAQ (reference sequence). CDR3 length: 16 amino acids. Trimming took 5 bases from V and 8 from J; bases not matched to a gene: 13. The CDR3 sequence is CASSRFLAGGSDEQFF. The DNA for the CDR3 is TGTGCCAGCAGCAGGTTCTTGGCGGGGGGGTCGGATGAGCAGTTCTTC.

This clonotype came up many times. The rearrangement joins TRBV5-1 to TRBJ2-5, with D possibly being TRBD1 (6 bases). Germline CDR1 reads SGHRS; CDR2 reads YFSETQ. V was trimmed by 5 bases and J by 7 bases, leaving 18 bases between them. The length of the CDR3 is 14 residues. The CDR3 reads CASRDSMSLGTQYF. CDR3 nucleotide sequence: TGCGCCAGCAGGGACAGTATGTCATTGGGGACCCAGTACTTC.

This clonotype showed up many times. The chain couples TRBV9 to TRBJ2-3, with D unresolved. Trimming pared 3 bases from V and 7 bases from J, leaving 15 bases between. The CDR3 runs 14 residues. In germline, CDR1 is SGDLS, CDR2 YYNGEE. The CDR3 coding sequence is TGTGCCAGCAGCGCCTCAATGGAAGCCCATACGCAGTATTTT. Translated, it gives CASSASMEAHTQYF.

The rearrangement uses TRBV28 and TRBJ1-4, with TRBD1 matching over 8 bases. CDR1 is MDHEN and CDR2 is SYDVKM in the germline V gene. The CDR3 runs to 16 residues. The V and J ends lost 3 bases and 5 bases, in that order; junction bases with no gene match: 8. The CDR3, as DNA: TGTGCCAGCAGTTTCGAGACAGGGGCGGAAAATGAAAAACTGTTTTTT. The encoded protein is CASSFETGAENEKLFF. The whole variable domain, remainder taken from reference TRBV28 and TRBJ1-4, is DVKVTQSSRYLVKRTGEKVFLECVQDMDHENMFWYRQDPGLGLRLIYFSYDVKMKEKGDIPEGYSVSREKKERFSLILESASTNQTSMYLCASSFETGAENEKLFFGSGTQLSVL.

Ten or more counts support this clonotype. This CDR3 is CASSQDNREQYF. CDR3 nucleotides: TGTGCCAGCAGCCAAGACAACAGGGAGCAGTACTTC. The chain combines TRBV3-1 with TRBJ2-7, with a possible D match to TRBD1 (5 bases). V lost 0 bases and J lost 7, with 7 bases in between. Germline V CDR1 and CDR2: LGHDT, YNNKEL (reference sequence). This CDR3 spans 12 amino acids.

This clonotype was counted ten times or more. The chain couples TRBV29-1 to TRBJ2-1; TRBD1 is a possible D gene (6 bases). Germline V lookup: CDR1 SQVTM, CDR2 ANQGSEA. The CDR3 consists of 13 residues. V was trimmed by 4 bases and J by 7 bases, leaving 14 bases between them. CDR3 region: CSVVRQEWNEQFF. The CDR3 DNA follows: TGCAGCGTTGTTAGACAGGAATGGAATGAGCAGTTCTTC.

In this sample, this clonotype turned up many times. This chain links TRBV24-1 with TRBJ2-1; D is unclear. The CDR3 has 15 amino acids. The V and J ends lost 4 bases and 1 base respectively, with 10 bases between them. Germline V gene lookup returns CDR1 KGHDR and CDR2 SFDVKD. The CDR3 coding sequence is TGTGCCACCAGTGACGCGACCCTATCCTACAATGAGCAGTTCTTC. Amino acid sequence: CATSDATLSYNEQFF.

In regard to this clonotype: This may be a read error: a much more frequent sequence differs by one nucleotide. J is TRBJ2-5 and V is TRBV7-9; D not resolved. The length of the CDR3 is 14 residues. CDR1 is SEHNR and CDR2 is FQNEAQ in the germline V gene (reference sequence). The CDR3 sequence: CASSLGSFQETRYF. Here the CDR3 DNA reads TGTGCCAGCAGCTTAGGGAGCTTCCAAGAGACCCGGTACTTC. The full variable domain, rest sourced from reference TRBV7-9 and TRBJ2-5, is DTGVSQNPRHKITKRGQNVTFRCDPISEHNRLYWYRQTLGQGPEFLTYFQNEAQLEKSRLLSDRFSAERPKGSFSTLEIQRTEQGDSAMYLCASSLGSFQETRYFGPGTRLLVL.

This clonotype appeared many times. The gene calls are TRBV4-2 and TRBJ1-2; tentatively, D is TRBD1 (6 bases). This CDR3 is built from 13 residues. Deletions cut 1 base from V and 5 bases from J, with 8 bases between. Germline V CDR1 and CDR2: LGHNA, YNFKEQ. As DNA, the CDR3 is TGTGCCAGCAGCCAAGTCACAGGGTATGGCTACACCTTC. It translates to CASSQVTGYGYTF.

This clonotype was picked up many times. The chain has TRBV7-3 and TRBJ2-2, with unresolved D. The CDR3 loop spans 14 amino acids. V lost 5 bases and J 4 bases, leaving 11 bases between the germline ends. Looked up from germline, CDR1 is SGHTA and CDR2 is FQGTGA. DNA for the CDR3: TGTGCCAGCAGCCCACCTCCCGGCACCGGGGAGCTGTTTTTT. It translates to CASSPPPGTGELFF.

This clonotype was detected ten times or more. The chain carries TRBV12-3 or TRBV12-4 and TRBJ1-4; D not certain. The CDR3 loop spans 15 amino acids. Trimming removed 4 bases at V and 3 bases at J, with 12 bases between. The CDR3 sequence is CASSSWEGANEKLFF. In DNA form, the CDR3 reads TGTGCCAGCAGTTCCTGGGAGGGTGCTAATGAAAAACTGTTTTTT.

This clonotype came up many times. This chain connects TRBV12-3 or TRBV12-4 to TRBJ1-5, with TRBD1 as a possible D gene (6 bases). This CDR3 has 15 amino acids. Trimming cost V 6 bases and J 0 bases, with 12 bases left between them. The DNA for the CDR3 is TGTGCCAGCAGCCCTGGACAGTATAGCAATCAGCCCCAGCATTTT. It is translated as CASSPGQYSNQPQHF.

This clonotype was seen more than once but under ten times. V gene TRBV5-1 combines with J gene TRBJ1-2, with unresolved D. V was trimmed by 0 bases and J by 4 bases, leaving 7 bases between them. The CDR3 extends over 13 amino acids. Looked up from germline, CDR1 is SGHRS and CDR2 is YFSETQ. The CDR3 DNA reads as TGCGCCAGCAGCTTGGTGGGAGTCTATGGCTACACCTTC. Translation gives CASSLVGVYGYTF. The variable domain in full, with the rest retrieved from reference TRBV5-1 and TRBJ1-2, is KAGVTQTPRYLIKTRGQQVTLSCSPISGHRSVSWYQQTPGQGLQFLFEYFSETQRNKGNFPGRFSGRQFSNSRSEMNVSTLELGDSALYLCASSLVGVYGYTFGSGTRLTVV.

The sample holds many counts of this clonotype. The CDR3 loop reads CASTLGQGTNQPQHF. CDR3 DNA: TGTGCCAGTACACTGGGACAGGGGACCAATCAGCCCCAGCATTTT. The chain joins TRBV19 to TRBJ1-5; 10 bases agree with TRBD1. The germline CDR1 and CDR2 sequences are LNHDA and SQIVND (reference sequence). This CDR3 has 15 residues. After removal of 7 bases from V and 3 bases from J, the junction contained 6 bases not matched to a gene. Using reference TRBV19 and TRBJ1-5 for the parts outside the CDR3, the full variable domain is DGGITQSPKYLFRKEGQNVTLSCEQNLNHDAMYWYRQDPGQGLRLIYYSQIVNDFQKGDIAEGYSVSREKKESFPLTVTSAQKNPTAFYLCASTLGQGTNQPQHFGDGTRLSIL.

This clonotype has ten or more counts. V and J are TRBV5-1 and TRBJ1-1, with D unclear. This CDR3 contains 13 residues. From germline, CDR1 is SGHRS and CDR2 YFSETQ. V was trimmed by 4 bases and J by 3 bases, leaving 10 bases between them. The chain's CDR3 is CASSPYSDTEAFF. CDR3 DNA sequence: TGCGCCAGCAGCCCCTACAGCGACACTGAAGCTTTCTTT.

This clonotype was recorded a few times. The chain couples TRBV5-6 to TRBJ1-2, with D possibly being TRBD1 (5 bases). Germline lookup yields CDR1 SGHDT and CDR2 YYEEEE. Trimming pared 7 bases from V and 6 bases from J, leaving 19 bases between. This CDR3 region has 14 residues. The CDR3: CASSLWGGSNGYTF. CDR3 nucleotide sequence: TGTGCCAGCTCCCTATGGGGGGGGTCGAATGGCTACACCTTC.

This chain connects TRBV27 to TRBJ2-7, with D possibly TRBD1 on 5 matching bases. The germline gives CDR1 MNHEY, CDR2 SMNVEV (reference sequence). The CDR3 spans 14 residues. Between the trimmed V and J ends, which lost 3 bases and 7 bases, there was a span of 16 bases. The CDR3, as DNA: TGTGCCAGCAGTTTGGGGCAGGGCTATGGAGAGCAGTACTTC. It specifies CASSLGQGYGEQYF.

This clonotype was picked up many times. The V call is TRBV5-1, the J call TRBJ2-7; D ambiguous. Germline V CDR1 and CDR2: SGHRS, YFSETQ. Trimming took off 3 bases at V and 8 bases at J, with 12 bases between the two ends. The CDR3 sequence is 12 residues long. The CDR3 nucleotides read TGCGCCAGCAGCTCGAACCAGGCCCAGCAGTACTTC. It codes for CASSSNQAQQYF.

This clonotype was seen repeatedly, ten times or more. The V call is TRBV20-1, the J call TRBJ1-4; 8 bases align to TRBD1. The CDR3 runs to 15 residues. V lost 5 bases, J lost 8 bases, and 13 bases stayed unmatched. The germline gives CDR1 DFQATT, CDR2 SNEGSKA (reference sequence). The CDR3 loop reads CSALSWTGLNEKLFF. DNA for the CDR3: TGCAGTGCTCTGAGCTGGACAGGGTTGAACGAAAAACTGTTTTTT.

V and J are TRBV28 and TRBJ1-4; weak D call: TRBD1 (6 bases). The CDR3 is 18 residues long. Germline-derived CDR1 and CDR2 are MDHEN and SYDVKM. Trimming pared 6 bases from V and 0 bases from J, leaving 20 bases between. The DNA of the CDR3 is TGTGCCAGCAGCCACTACCCTATCACAGGGCCAACTAATGAAAAACTGTTTTTT. Translating it yields CASSHYPITGPTNEKLFF.

This clonotype came up many times. V gene TRBV4-2 combines with J gene TRBJ2-7, with D possibly TRBD2 on 5 matching bases. The CDR3 sequence is 13 residues long. Germline-derived CDR1 and CDR2 are LGHNA and YNFKEQ. With 2 bases removed from V and 5 bases from J, the gap between germline ends came to 10 bases. CDR3 residues: CASSQSFGDEQYF. The CDR3 DNA is TGTGCCAGCAGCCAATCTTTCGGGGACGAGCAGTACTTC.

This clonotype was counted ten times or more. V and J are TRBV12-3 or TRBV12-4 and TRBJ1-4, with unresolved D. This CDR3 is 13 amino acids long. Trimming shortened V by 5 bases and J by 7 bases, and 11 bases separated the two germline ends. The CDR3 DNA reads TGTGCCAGCAGTCACGACCCGGGTGAAAAACTGTTTTTT. Its protein is CASSHDPGEKLFF.

Ten or more counts support this clonotype. V and J are TRBV20-1 and TRBJ1-6; no firm D call. Trimming removed 3 bases from V and 5 bases from J, with 17 bases in between. The CDR3 extends over 16 amino acids. Germline V lookup: CDR1 DFQATT, CDR2 SNEGSKA (reference sequence). CDR3 region: CSASQFQDEDNSPLHF. The CDR3 DNA reads as TGCAGTGCTAGTCAGTTTCAGGACGAAGATAATTCACCCCTCCACTTT.

This clonotype was counted many times. This sequence joins TRBV28 and TRBJ2-7, with 13 bases aligning to TRBD2. This CDR3 contains 16 residues. Trimming removed 2 bases from V and 3 bases from J; junction bases left unmatched: 4. Germline CDR1 MDHEN, CDR2 SYDVKM. The CDR3 loop reads CASSLTSGRENYEQYF. CDR3 coding DNA: TGTGCCAGCAGTTTAACTAGCGGGAGGGAAAACTACGAGCAGTACTTC.